The source of this T cell receptor beta chain is a study of blood T cell repertoires in COVID-19 (dated by TCRdb to the early 2020s). For context, the study as a whole: Samples covering the acute and convalescent phases of COVID-19 were provided by collaborators in the United States, Italy and Spain. The material from the prospective study consisted of cDNA or gDNA derived from T cells, B-cell-depleted T cells, or PBMCs. Subjects who had been exposed to COVID-19, were actively infected with it, or had recovered from it provided the deeply sampled blood TCRbeta repertoires that made up the dataset. The repertoires were released in a freely available public database meant as a resource for research on the immune response to SARS-CoV-2. Samples came from the ongoing ImmuneRACE study (first 160 participants) plus 1,254 subjects from 6 global collaborators. Sample metadata almost always included a de-identified subject ID, COVID-19 status, age in years and sex. Where available, HLA class I and class II types were obtained from metadata supplied by the sample provider rather than from assay-based typing. Results the study describes overall, beyond this receptor: The amount of clinical and demographic metadata varied by source and participant and was provided uncurated.

Trimmed from V: 7 bases; trimmed from J: 7 bases; junction bases lacking a gene match: 9. From its cysteine to its phenylalanine, the CDR3 spans 14 amino acids. Of all the DNA, just the CDR3 is kept, 42 bases in frame from base 1. For CDR1 and CDR2, the germline V gene lists MNHEY and SVGAGI. As concerns this clone: Its antigen is not yet known. No base quality information exists; no much larger clone differs at one position.

TCRbeta CDR3 regions were amplified from genomic DNA using the immunoSEQ Assay, a bias-controlled multiplex PCR. The original methods were these. The number of nucleated cells in each sample was estimated by amplification of reference gene primers within the assay. To quantify the absolute abundance of each unique TCRbeta CDR3 rearrangement, sequence reads were collapsed and filtered. For each sample, productive Simpson clonality was calculated as the square root of Simpson's diversity index across productive rearrangements. The clones in this table, taken by TCRdb from immuneACCESS, are in-frame only. Not every clone is retained; where verified, under half of the shortfall comes from an unresolved V gene, and the cause of the rest is unknown. The DNA gave D and trimming, while V, J and clone size come from that table. For this sample the table gives 130,000 or so clones, of which 80% to 90% were detected only once. The top ten hold roughly 4% of the sample.

Collaborating institutions collected whole blood in K2EDTA tubes following their own protocols. For TCRbeta analysis, collaborator samples were shipped as frozen whole blood, as isolated PBMCs, or as DNA extracted from either sample type. The rearranged segments are TRBV6-5 and TRBJ1-5; the junction holds 8 bases that match TRBD1. The sequence was collected from a man aged 40-55 years with acute or convalescent COVID-19. The sequenced material came from peripheral blood. The DNA is TGTGCCAGCACGTGGACAGGGACATCACAGCCCCAGCATTTT. It translates to CASTWTGTSQPQHF.